This T cell receptor beta chain originates from a study of molecular identifiers for immune sequencing clone quantification. J lost 4 bases, V lost 4 bases, and 5 bases had no gene match. This CDR3 is 16 amino acids long. From germline, CDR1 is MDHEN and CDR2 SYDVKM. Naive CD8 T cell sorting was performed on the CD8+CD4-CCR7+CD45RA+ phenotype. This clonotype occurred many times. A single record per CDR3 protein comes from TCRdb applying MiXCR to the PCR reads. This repertoire shows 600,000 to 650,000 distinct CDR3 sequences, 15% to 20% found once; its top ten account for 0.85% to 0.9%. The chain combines TRBV28 with TRBJ2-3; TRBD2 matches 13 bases. Source material: naive CD8+ T cells from blood, with Jurkat cell RNA spiked in. Subset specified: FACS-sorted CD8+CD4-CCR7+CD45RA+ naive T cells. The TCR sequence derives from a human donor in good health. Some libraries in this study had Jurkat cell RNA spiked in. CDR3: CASSSWTSGSADTQYF. Here the CDR3 DNA reads TGTGCCAGCAGTTCCTGGACTAGCGGGAGTGCAGATACGCAGTATTTT.